Listed below are T cell receptor beta chains from one sample, sequenced in a study of cytomegalovirus exposure and HLA in healthy donors. Assay used: immunoSEQ multiplex PCR; TCRdb lists only in-frame clones, some missing. This sample has more than 150,000 clones; about three quarters occur once, and the top ten carry roughly 7%. The sample consisted of PBMCs. Receptor source: a woman in her thirties or forties in good health and CMV-seropositive. CDR3s include the opening cysteine and the closing phenylalanine or tryptophan. A D gene is named only where the DNA matches it firmly. For some rows the clone size is stated as once, few or many, or as a class when expanded; others skip it.

>TRBV30|TRBJ2-7|NA|TRBD1
CAWGPTPGQGPYEQYF
TGTGCCTGGGGTCCTACCCCGGGACAGGGGCCGTACGAGCAGTACTTC
>TRBV19|TRBJ1-2|NA|NA
CASSRVLSYGYTF
TGTGCCAGTAGCAGGGTTCTCAGCTATGGCTACACCTTC
>TRBV7-2|TRBJ2-2|NA|TRBD2
CASSRAGLAVFANTGELFF
TGTGCCAGCAGCAGAGCGGGACTAGCGGTTTTCGCGAACACCGGGGAGCTGTTTTTT
>TRBV28|TRBJ2-3|once|TRBD2
CASSTQLAGGTDTQYF
TGTGCCAGCAGTACTCAACTAGCGGGGGGCACAGATACGCAGTATTTT
>TRBV18|TRBJ1-2|NA|NA
CASSPDPGSPYGYTF
TGTGCCAGCTCACCAGATCCGGGTAGTCCCTATGGCTACACCTTC
>TRBV5-4|TRBJ2-2|NA|TRBD2
CASSLGAGGNTGELFF
TGTGCCAGCAGCTTGGGGGCGGGGGGGAACACCGGGGAGCTGTTTTTT
>TRBV12-5|TRBJ2-2|few|TRBD2
CAARGGANTGELFF
TGTGCCGCCCGGGGGGGGGCGAACACCGGGGAGCTGTTTTTT
>TRBV19|TRBJ2-7|NA|TRBD2
CASSISGGDYEQYF
TGTGCCAGTAGTATTAGCGGGGGGGACTACGAGCAGTACTTC
>TRBV19|TRBJ1-5|NA|NA
CASTPPRGGPNQPQHF
TGTGCCAGTACCCCTCCCCGGGGGGGGCCGAATCAGCCCCAGCATTTT
>TRBV11-2|TRBJ2-7|NA|NA
CASSRSVLGEYEQYF
TGTGCCAGCAGCCGAAGCGTACTGGGAGAGTACGAGCAGTACTTC
>TRBV5-1|TRBJ2-5|few|TRBD2
CASSIGRGGRWETQYF
TGCGCCAGCAGCATTGGGCGGGGGGGCCGATGGGAGACCCAGTACTTC
>TRBV5-1|TRBJ1-6|NA|TRBD1
CASKRDPGQVYSPLHF
TGCGCCAGCAAAAGGGACCCGGGACAGGTATATTCACCCCTCCACTTT
>TRBV4-2|TRBJ1-1|NA|TRBD1
CASSQVTGGGGNTEAFF
TGTGCCAGCAGCCAAGTTACAGGGGGAGGGGGGAACACTGAAGCTTTCTTT
>TRBV6-5|TRBJ2-7|NA|NA
CASSYLSGVQYEQYF
TGTGCCAGCAGTTACCTCTCGGGGGTTCAATACGAGCAGTACTTC
>TRBV28|TRBJ1-4|NA|NA
CASSLRGGATLFF
TGTGCCAGCAGTTTAAGGGGCGGGGCCACGCTGTTTTTT
>TRBV30|TRBJ1-2|NA|NA
CAWNNQGWGYTF
TGTGCCTGGAACAATCAGGGGTGGGGCTACACCTTC
>TRBV29-1|TRBJ1-1|NA|NA
CSVREAAINTEAFF
TGCAGCGTTAGGGAGGCAGCCATAAACACTGAAGCTTTCTTT
>TRBV5-4|TRBJ1-1|NA|NA
CASSLAGGLGTEAFF
TGTGCCAGCAGCTTGGCCGGAGGACTCGGCACTGAAGCTTTCTTT
>TRBV6-6|TRBJ1-4|few|NA
CASSYSSTNEKLFF
TGTGCCAGCAGTTACTCCTCAACTAATGAAAAACTGTTTTTT
>TRBV15|TRBJ1-2|NA|TRBD1
CATSIAGQGYGYTF
TGTGCCACCAGCATCGCAGGACAGGGCTATGGCTACACCTTC
>TRBV5-6|TRBJ1-2|once|NA
CASSQYGYTF
TGTGCCAGCAGCCAGTATGGCTACACCTTC
>TRBV5-4|TRBJ2-6|NA|NA
CASSQDNPISGANVLTF
TGTGCCAGCAGCCAAGACAACCCAATCTCTGGGGCCAACGTCCTGACTTTC
>TRBV4-2|TRBJ1-3|NA|TRBD1
CASRGTAGNTIYF
TGTGCCAGCAGGGGGACAGCTGGAAACACCATATATTTT
>TRBV5-6|TRBJ1-1|NA|NA
CASTSWGRLSTEAFF
TGTGCCAGCACCTCTTGGGGGCGGCTAAGCACTGAAGCTTTCTTT
>TRBV28|TRBJ1-1|NA|TRBD1
CASRDQGASGFGTEAFF
TGTGCCAGCAGAGATCAGGGGGCGAGCGGGTTTGGAACTGAAGCTTTCTTT
>TRBV2|TRBJ1-4|NA|NA
CASSERLTEKLFF
TGTGCCAGCAGTGAGCGGCTGACTGAAAAACTGTTTTTT
>TRBV19|TRBJ2-1|NA|NA
CASSTGGHEQFF
TGTGCCAGTAGCACCGGAGGGCATGAGCAGTTCTTC
>TRBV11-2|TRBJ1-2|NA|NA
CASSLAGISRGYTF
TGTGCCAGCAGCTTAGCGGGGATTTCGCGCGGCTACACCTTC
>TRBV30|TRBJ1-2|NA|NA
CAWRRSGSGYTF
TGTGCCTGGAGGCGTAGCGGCAGTGGCTACACCTTC
>TRBV28|TRBJ1-6|NA|NA
CASSFQASGHYNSPLHF
TGTGCCAGCAGTTTCCAGGCATCCGGCCACTATAATTCACCCCTCCACTTT
>TRBV2|TRBJ2-5|NA|TRBD2
CASRLAGAETQYF
TGTGCCAGCCGACTAGCGGGTGCAGAGACCCAGTACTTC
>TRBV7-9|TRBJ1-5|few|TRBD1
CASSLGGTGVFGNQPQHF
TGTGCCAGCAGCTTAGGAGGGACAGGTGTTTTTGGCAATCAGCCCCAGCATTTT
>TRBV6-1|TRBJ2-5|once|TRBD2
CASRIRGEETQYF
TGTGCCAGCAGGATCCGGGGGGAGGAGACCCAGTACTTC
>TRBV9|TRBJ2-3|NA|NA
CASSVASIGDTQYF
TGTGCCAGCAGCGTAGCATCTATCGGAGATACGCAGTATTTT
>TRBV2|TRBJ1-5|NA|TRBD1
CASSGGQGGGQPQHF
TGTGCCAGCAGTGGCGGACAGGGTGGCGGTCAGCCCCAGCATTTT
>TRBV7-9|TRBJ1-3|NA|NA
CASTSEGSGNTIYF
TGTGCCAGCACCTCCGAGGGCTCTGGAAACACCATATATTTT
>TRBV7-9|TRBJ2-1|NA|TRBD2
CATSETSRYNEQFF
TGTGCCACCTCCGAGACTAGCCGATACAATGAGCAGTTCTTC
>TRBV30|TRBJ1-1|NA|TRBD1
CAWTSTQGATEAFF
TGTGCCTGGACGTCGACCCAGGGGGCGACTGAAGCTTTCTTT
>TRBV7-2|TRBJ1-2|NA|NA
CASSGTGVTNYGYTF
TGTGCCAGCAGTGGAACAGGAGTTACTAACTATGGCTACACCTTC
>TRBV5-1|TRBJ2-7|NA|TRBD1
CASTLDRVSYEQYF
TGCGCCAGCACCCTAGACAGGGTATCCTACGAGCAGTACTTC
>TRBV5-1|TRBJ2-7|NA|TRBD2
CASSLAGGEQYF
TGCGCCAGCAGCCTAGCGGGCGGCGAGCAGTACTTC